Presented here are 23 T cell receptor beta chains from one specimen sequenced in a study of T cell changes during pregnancy in multiple sclerosis. TCRdb keeps only in-frame clones here, not all; method: immunoSEQ multiplex PCR. The sample has approximately 130,000 clones; approximately 95% are singletons. The specimen comprised peripheral blood, sampled before pregnancy. Source of these receptors: a female donor with multiple sclerosis, enrolled in a pregnancy study.

V usage is TRBV30 and J usage is TRBJ1-2, with D possibly being TRBD1 (5 bases). Germline CDR1 is GTSNPN and CDR2 is SVGIG (reference sequence). The CDR3 extends over 13 amino acids. Trimming took 2 bases from V and 1 from J, leaving 8 bases between them. CDR3 nucleotides: TGTGCCTGGAGTTCAGACAGTAACTATGGCTACACCTTC. It specifies CAWSSDSNYGYTF.

The chain links TRBV12-5 to TRBJ2-5, with D possibly matching TRBD1 (5 bases). Per the germline V gene, CDR1 is LGHNT and CDR2 is FRNRAP. The CDR3 is 13 residues long. V was pared by 1 base and J by 4 bases, with 7 bases between. CDR3 nucleotides: TGTGCTAGTGGTTTGGGCGACAGAGAGACCCAGTACTTC. It yields the protein CASGLGDRETQYF. The whole variable domain, filled in from reference TRBV12-5 and TRBJ2-5, reads DARVTQTPRHKVTEMGQEVTMRCQPILGHNTVFWYRQTMMQGLELLAYFRNRAPLDDSGMPKDRFSAEMPDATLATLKIQPSEPRDSAVYFCASGLGDRETQYFGPGTRLLVL.

The V call is TRBV23-1, the J call TRBJ2-2; 9 bases map to TRBD2. TRBV23-1 qualifies as an ORF whose function is uncertain. The V and J ends lost 3 bases and 5 bases, in that order; junction bases with no gene match: 10. This CDR3 has 17 amino acids. The CDR3 protein is CASSHRTGAGGTGELFF. Written as DNA, the CDR3 is TGCGCCAGCAGTCACCGAACAGGGGCGGGAGGGACCGGGGAGCTGTTTTTT.

This sequence joins TRBV6-4 and TRBJ2-3; D not resolved. The CDR3 totals 14 residues. The V gene lost 3 bases and the J gene lost 3 bases, with 10 bases spanning the gap. Germline-derived CDR1 and CDR2 are MRHNA and SNTAGT. CDR3 residues: CASSEWVGTDTQYF. For the CDR3, the DNA is TGTGCCAGCAGTGAGTGGGTCGGGACAGATACGCAGTATTTT.

The table lists this clone with a count of one. The chain links TRBV28 to TRBJ1-2; 9 bases are a match to TRBD1. The CDR3 sequence is 15 residues long. CDR1 is MDHEN, CDR2 SYDVKM, per germline. V gave up 6 bases and J gave up 6 bases; unmatched junction bases: 11. In DNA form, the CDR3 reads TGTGCCAGCAGCCCTCTTACCGGGACAGGGAATGGCTACACCTTC. Translated: CASSPLTGTGNGYTF.

This clone was counted a single time. The chain is built from TRBV9 and TRBJ2-1; 8 positions agree with TRBD2. The ends lost 5 bases at V and 3 bases at J; junction bases unmatched: 13. Germline CDR1 is SGDLS and CDR2 is YYNGEE. The CDR3 totals 17 residues. In DNA form, the CDR3 reads TGTGCCAGCAGTGCCCTGGCGGGAGCGGGGGTCTACAATGAGCAGTTCTTC. It encodes CASSALAGAGVYNEQFF.

The genes are TRBV6-1 and TRBJ1-6; TRBD1 agrees at 8 bases. The V gene's germline CDR1 is MNHNS and CDR2 SASEGT. The CDR3 length is 15 residues. The V gene end was trimmed by 6 bases and the J gene end by 9 bases; junction bases not matched to a gene: 10. The chain's CDR3 is CASSSRGQGPSPLHF. CDR3 sequence (DNA): TGTGCCAGCAGCTCCAGAGGACAGGGTCCTTCACCCCTCCACTTT.

The chain is built from TRBV28 and TRBJ1-5; no reliable D call. The germline gives CDR1 MDHEN, CDR2 SYDVKM. The germline V and J ends were trimmed by 5 bases and 4 bases, with 3 bases remaining between them. CDR3 length: 11 residues. The CDR3 sequence: CASSTNQPQHF. Here the CDR3 DNA reads TGTGCCAGCAGTACTAATCAGCCCCAGCATTTT.

This clone was counted once. The chain joins TRBV5-1 to TRBJ1-4; possible D gene TRBD1, 5 bases. The V gene lost 0 bases and the J gene lost 7 bases, with 10 bases spanning the gap. Germline assignment: CDR1 SGHRS and CDR2 YFSETQ. The CDR3 is 14 residues long. The CDR3 loop reads CASSLDRGGEKLFF. CDR3 sequence (DNA): TGCGCCAGCAGCTTGGATAGGGGTGGTGAAAAACTGTTTTTT.

The chain carries TRBV2 and TRBJ2-5; tentative D call: TRBD2 (6 bases). Germline values: CDR1 SNHLY, CDR2 FYNNEI. Trimming took 3 bases from V and 5 from J, leaving 19 bases between them. This CDR3 has 16 amino acids. CDR3 region: CASSDSGLAWEETQYF. In nucleotides, the CDR3 is TGTGCCAGCAGTGATTCGGGGCTAGCGTGGGAGGAGACCCAGTACTTC.

The J gene is TRBJ2-1, the V gene TRBV6-6; 8 nucleotides line up with TRBD1. The length of the CDR3 is 14 residues. From germline, CDR1 is MNHNY and CDR2 SVGAGI (reference sequence). After removal of 5 bases from V and 6 bases from J, the junction contained 6 bases not matched to a gene. The CDR3 sequence: CASSTGDRSNEQFF. CDR3 sequence (DNA): TGTGCCAGCAGTACGGGGGACAGGTCCAATGAGCAGTTCTTC.

This chain connects TRBV7-3 to TRBJ1-1, with 7 positions matching TRBD1. Trimming at V came to 4 bases and at J to 6 bases, leaving 8 bases not matched to a gene. CDR3 length: 14 amino acids. The germline CDR1 and CDR2 sequences are SGHTA and FQGTGA. The CDR3 nucleotides are TGTGCCAGCAGCTCACAGGGGATTAGGGCTGAAGCTTTCTTT. Translated: CASSSQGIRAEAFF.

This chain links TRBV2 with TRBJ2-1; 13 nucleotides line up with TRBD2. The CDR3 length is 15 residues. The germline V gene has CDR1 SNHLY and CDR2 FYNNEI. Trimming removed 9 bases from V and 6 bases from J; junction bases left unmatched: 8. The CDR3 loop is CARRTSGRRGNEQFF. DNA of the CDR3: TGTGCCAGGCGGACTAGCGGGAGACGAGGCAATGAGCAGTTCTTC.

This chain connects TRBV5-1 to TRBJ1-2; D possibly corresponds to TRBD1 (5 bases). CDR1 and CDR2 from the germline V gene are SGHRS and YFSETQ. The V end lost 4 bases, the J end lost 0 bases, and 13 bases lay between the germline ends. The CDR3 extends over 15 amino acids. CDR3 protein: CASSAAGLANYGYTF. CDR3 coding DNA: TGCGCCAGCAGCGCGGCAGGGTTAGCTAACTATGGCTACACCTTC.

CDR3 in DNA: TGTGCCAGCAGCTTCGAGGTGAACACTGAAGCTTTCTTT. This sequence encodes CASSFEVNTEAFF. V is TRBV5-4 and J is TRBJ1-1; no reliable D call. The CDR3 contains 13 residues. Trimming shortened V by 2 bases and J by 0 bases, and 5 bases separated the two germline ends. In germline, CDR1 is SGHNT, CDR2 YYREEE (reference sequence).

This chain uses TRBV28 with TRBJ1-1, with no clear D. This CDR3 region has 15 residues. V lost 2 bases and J lost 5, with 15 bases in between. CDR1 MDHEN and CDR2 SYDVKM come from the germline V gene. As DNA, the CDR3 is TGTGCCAGCAGTTTAATCCAGCAGGTTCATACTGAAGCTTTCTTT. It yields the protein CASSLIQQVHTEAFF.

The V gene is TRBV27, the J gene TRBJ1-1, with TRBD1 identical over 12 bases. CDR3 size: 18 residues. Trimming cost V 3 bases and J 3 bases; bases outside gene matches: 11. Germline V gene lookup returns CDR1 MNHEY and CDR2 SMNVEV (reference sequence). The CDR3 DNA reads TGTGCCAGCAGTTTCCGCCGGGGACAGGGGGCGAGGGACACTGAAGCTTTCTTT. It encodes CASSFRRGQGARDTEAFF.

The V and J genes are TRBV7-3 and TRBJ1-1, with D uncertain. The CDR3 loop spans 14 amino acids. V lost 0 bases to trimming and J lost 2 bases, with 7 bases between them. Germline V lookup: CDR1 SGHTA, CDR2 FQGTGA. The CDR3 DNA reads TGTGCCAGCAGCTTAACAGCGGCCAACACTGAAGCTTTCTTT. This encodes CASSLTAANTEAFF.

The chain uses TRBV7-2 and TRBJ2-7; 10 positions match TRBD2. With V trimmed by 6 bases and J by 5 bases, 7 bases remained unmatched. From germline, CDR1 is SGHTA and CDR2 FQGNSA. CDR3 length equals 14 residues. The CDR3 region has the DNA TGTGCCAGCAGTCAGGGACTAGCGACCCACGAGCAGTACTTC. Translation gives CASSQGLATHEQYF.

The chain combines TRBV5-1 with TRBJ2-1; D unclear. V was clipped by 1 base and J by 0 bases, with 11 bases between them. Germline V gene sequence: CDR1 SGHRS, CDR2 YFSETQ. The CDR3 is 16 amino acids. The CDR3: CASSLRFASSYNEQFF. In DNA form, the CDR3 reads TGCGCCAGCAGCTTGCGTTTCGCGAGCTCCTACAATGAGCAGTTCTTC.

The chain is built from TRBV4-1 and TRBJ2-5, with a tentative D call TRBD1 (8 bases). The CDR3 has 14 residues. Looked up from germline, CDR1 is MGHRA and CDR2 is YSYEKL. Trimming left V 3 bases short and J 7 bases short, with 15 bases between. CDR3 bases: TGCGCCAGCAGCCACCCGGACAGGGAGGGGACCCAGTACTTC. Protein product: CASSHPDREGTQYF.

The chain combines TRBV5-1 with TRBJ2-5; D is perhaps TRBD2 (5 bases). Trimming removed 6 bases at V and 2 bases at J, with 20 bases between. The length of the CDR3 is 16 residues. The V gene's germline CDR1 is SGHRS and CDR2 YFSETQ. In DNA, the CDR3 is TGCGCCAGCACCTTCGGAGGTCTGGGAATTCAAGAGACCCAGTACTTC. Translating it yields CASTFGGLGIQETQYF.

The chain employs TRBV6-1 and TRBJ1-1; D gene uncertain. Trimming stripped 0 bases from V and 11 bases from J, with 19 bases between. The germline CDR1 and CDR2 sequences are MNHNS and SASEGT. The CDR3 consists of 15 residues. CDR3: CASSEASTWARRAFF. CDR3 sequence (DNA): TGTGCCAGCAGTGAAGCCTCAACGTGGGCGCGGAGGGCTTTCTTT.